A selection of T cell receptor beta chains follows, all from one sample in a study of radiation and T cells in renal cell carcinoma. This table comes from immunoSEQ multiplex PCR, and its TCRdb copy is limited to in-frame clones, with some not included. The top ten hold roughly 30% of the sample, which has approximately 49,000 clones, about 80% seen once. The material sequenced was blood, taken from a patient whose treatment included radiotherapy and nephrectomy. The receptors were sampled from a woman in her seventies with renal cell carcinoma. Both conserved end residues are part of each CDR3. The D gene is left open where the match is weak. For some rows the clone size is stated as once, few or many, or as a class when expanded; others skip it.

cdr3_aa: CASSYLMSTDFYEQYF
cdr3_nt: TGTGCCAGCAGTTACCTAATGTCGACAGACTTCTACGAGCAGTACTTC
clone_size: -
v_call: TRBV5-6
j_call: TRBJ2-7
d_call: -

cdr3_aa: CAWSVTEDTQYF
cdr3_nt: TGTGCCTGGAGTGTAACTGAGGATACGCAGTATTTT
clone_size: -
v_call: TRBV30
j_call: TRBJ2-3
d_call: -

cdr3_aa: CASSEALPGGSNQPQHF
cdr3_nt: TGTGCCAGCAGTGAAGCGCTTCCCGGGGGAAGCAATCAGCCCCAGCATTTT
clone_size: -
v_call: TRBV6-1
j_call: TRBJ1-5
d_call: -

cdr3_aa: CASSVRDDLRNTEAFF
cdr3_nt: TGTGCCAGCAGCGTTCGTGACGATCTCCGGAACACTGAAGCTTTCTTT
clone_size: -
v_call: TRBV9
j_call: TRBJ1-1
d_call: -

cdr3_aa: CASSEAGTAFSGANVLTF
cdr3_nt: TGTGCCAGCAGTGAAGCGGGGACGGCATTCTCTGGGGCCAACGTCCTGACTTTC
clone_size: -
v_call: TRBV2
j_call: TRBJ2-6
d_call: -

cdr3_aa: CASSPGQTDNYGYTF
cdr3_nt: TGTGCCAGCAGTCCCGGACAGACCGATAACTATGGCTACACCTTC
clone_size: -
v_call: TRBV6-6
j_call: TRBJ1-2
d_call: -

cdr3_aa: CASSRGTGGSYEQYF
cdr3_nt: TGTGCCAGCAGCCGCGGGACAGGGGGATCCTACGAGCAGTACTTC
clone_size: -
v_call: TRBV7-2
j_call: TRBJ2-7
d_call: TRBD1

cdr3_aa: CASSLDREAKNIQYF
cdr3_nt: TGTGCCAGCAGCTTGGACAGGGAAGCCAAAAACATTCAGTACTTC
clone_size: -
v_call: TRBV4-2
j_call: TRBJ2-4
d_call: TRBD1

cdr3_aa: CASSLSPGLAGTSGGYTQYF
cdr3_nt: TGTGCCAGCAGCTTATCTCCAGGGTTGGCCGGGACTAGCGGGGGTTATACGCAGTATTTT
clone_size: -
v_call: TRBV7-8
j_call: TRBJ2-3
d_call: TRBD2

cdr3_aa: CASRSRGYGYTF
cdr3_nt: TGTGCCAGCAGATCAAGGGGATATGGCTACACCTTC
clone_size: few
v_call: TRBV25-1
j_call: TRBJ1-2
d_call: -

cdr3_aa: CASSAPRGGISNQPQHF
cdr3_nt: TGTGCCAGCAGTGCCCCGAGGGGGGGAATAAGCAATCAGCCCCAGCATTTT
clone_size: -
v_call: TRBV6-1
j_call: TRBJ1-5
d_call: -

cdr3_aa: CASLPNPLAGSYNEQFF
cdr3_nt: TGTGCTAGTCTTCCCAATCCTCTAGCGGGATCCTACAATGAGCAGTTCTTC
clone_size: -
v_call: TRBV12-5
j_call: TRBJ2-1
d_call: TRBD2

cdr3_aa: CASSEGLSGNTIYF
cdr3_nt: TGTGCCAGCAGTGAAGGTCTCTCTGGAAACACCATATATTTT
clone_size: -
v_call: TRBV2
j_call: TRBJ1-3
d_call: -

cdr3_aa: CASSLVGLAGTEAFF
cdr3_nt: TGTGCCAGCAGCTTAGTAGGCCTCGCGGGTACTGAAGCTTTCTTT
clone_size: once
v_call: TRBV7-8
j_call: TRBJ1-1
d_call: -

cdr3_aa: CASGAGISYNEQFF
cdr3_nt: TGTGCCAGCGGGGCGGGGATCTCCTACAATGAGCAGTTCTTC
clone_size: once
v_call: TRBV9
j_call: TRBJ2-1
d_call: -

cdr3_aa: CASRLGQGLSAKNIQYF
cdr3_nt: TGTGCCAGTAGACTTGGACAGGGGCTATCAGCCAAAAACATTCAGTACTTC
clone_size: -
v_call: TRBV19
j_call: TRBJ2-4
d_call: TRBD1

cdr3_aa: CASSSSGTSFSYEQYF
cdr3_nt: TGTGCCAGCAGCTCCTCCGGGACAAGTTTCTCCTACGAGCAGTACTTC
clone_size: -
v_call: TRBV5-5
j_call: TRBJ2-7
d_call: -

cdr3_aa: CASSQVGTSGYNEQFF
cdr3_nt: TGCGCCAGCAGCCAGGTAGGGACTAGCGGTTACAATGAGCAGTTCTTC
clone_size: -
v_call: TRBV5-1
j_call: TRBJ2-1
d_call: TRBD2

cdr3_aa: CASSFGTGIYSNQPQHF
cdr3_nt: TGTGCCAGCAGCTTCGGGACAGGGATTTATAGCAATCAGCCCCAGCATTTT
clone_size: -
v_call: TRBV7-8
j_call: TRBJ1-5
d_call: TRBD1

cdr3_aa: CASSLLLAGATYEQYF
cdr3_nt: TGTGCCAGCAGCCTATTACTAGCGGGGGCAACCTACGAGCAGTACTTC
clone_size: -
v_call: TRBV5-5
j_call: TRBJ2-7
d_call: TRBD2

cdr3_aa: CASSLDLAAGDDTQYF
cdr3_nt: TGTGCCAGCAGCTTGGATCTAGCGGCCGGGGATGATACGCAGTATTTT
clone_size: -
v_call: TRBV5-4
j_call: TRBJ2-3
d_call: TRBD2

cdr3_aa: CASSPRNIQGIAFF
cdr3_nt: TGTGCCAGCAGCCCAAGAAATATCCAGGGAATTGCTTTCTTT
clone_size: -
v_call: TRBV9
j_call: TRBJ1-1
d_call: -

cdr3_aa: CASSPEGRFTGELFF
cdr3_nt: TGCGCCAGCAGCCCGGAGGGCCGGTTCACCGGGGAGCTGTTTTTT
clone_size: -
v_call: TRBV5-1
j_call: TRBJ2-2
d_call: -

cdr3_aa: CASSLSIYGYTF
cdr3_nt: TGTGCCAGCAGCTTATCGATCTATGGCTACACCTTC
clone_size: -
v_call: TRBV7-2
j_call: TRBJ1-2
d_call: -

cdr3_aa: CASSLLAPGQFF
cdr3_nt: TGTGCCAGCAGTCTTCTAGCTCCTGGGCAGTTCTTC
clone_size: -
v_call: TRBV2
j_call: TRBJ2-1
d_call: -

cdr3_aa: CASSKGQSSYGYTF
cdr3_nt: TGTGCCAGCAGCAAGGGACAGTCCTCCTATGGCTACACCTTC
clone_size: -
v_call: TRBV5-6
j_call: TRBJ1-2
d_call: TRBD1

cdr3_aa: CASSIWGANTEAFF
cdr3_nt: TGTGCCAGTAGTATATGGGGTGCGAACACTGAAGCTTTCTTT
clone_size: -
v_call: TRBV19
j_call: TRBJ1-1
d_call: -

cdr3_aa: CAIFQPGDSGYTF
cdr3_nt: TGTGCCATTTTCCAGCCAGGGGATAGTGGCTACACCTTC
clone_size: -
v_call: TRBV6-5
j_call: TRBJ1-2
d_call: -

cdr3_aa: CASSFSLTQGFKNIQYF
cdr3_nt: TGTGCCAGCAGCTTCTCCCTGACACAGGGTTTCAAAAACATTCAGTACTTC
clone_size: -
v_call: TRBV5-5
j_call: TRBJ2-4
d_call: -

cdr3_aa: CAISERAEGGHNEQFF
cdr3_nt: TGTGCCATCAGTGAGCGGGCGGAGGGAGGGCATAATGAGCAGTTCTTC
clone_size: -
v_call: TRBV10-3
j_call: TRBJ2-1
d_call: TRBD2

cdr3_aa: CASSPRGSGSSEQFF
cdr3_nt: TGTGCCAGCAGCCCCAGGGGTAGCGGGTCGAGCGAGCAGTTCTTC
clone_size: -
v_call: TRBV7-3
j_call: TRBJ2-1
d_call: -

cdr3_aa: CASRWYVNQPQHF
cdr3_nt: TGTGCCAGCAGATGGTATGTCAATCAGCCCCAGCATTTT
clone_size: few
v_call: TRBV27
j_call: TRBJ1-5
d_call: -

cdr3_aa: CASSHPSGEAYEQYF
cdr3_nt: TGTGCCAGCAGCCACCCCAGCGGGGAAGCCTACGAGCAGTACTTC
clone_size: -
v_call: TRBV4-2
j_call: TRBJ2-7
d_call: TRBD2

cdr3_aa: CASSLGDYEQYF
cdr3_nt: TGTGCCAGCAGCTTAGGGGACTACGAGCAGTACTTC
clone_size: few
v_call: TRBV7-9
j_call: TRBJ2-7
d_call: -

cdr3_aa: CASSQDRAGPYNYGYTF
cdr3_nt: TGTGCCAGCAGCCAAGATAGGGCAGGGCCTTATAACTATGGCTACACCTTC
clone_size: -
v_call: TRBV4-2
j_call: TRBJ1-2
d_call: -

cdr3_aa: CASSPRGQGESGANVLTF
cdr3_nt: TGTGCCAGCTCACCAAGGGGACAGGGAGAATCTGGGGCCAACGTCCTGACTTTC
clone_size: -
v_call: TRBV18
j_call: TRBJ2-6
d_call: TRBD1

cdr3_aa: CASSRDRGAVYEQYF
cdr3_nt: TGTGCCAGCAGCCGGGACAGGGGGGCCGTCTACGAGCAGTACTTC
clone_size: -
v_call: TRBV5-5
j_call: TRBJ2-7
d_call: TRBD1

cdr3_aa: CAISVQRGNTEAFF
cdr3_nt: TGTGCCATCAGTGTACAAAGGGGGAACACTGAAGCTTTCTTT
clone_size: -
v_call: TRBV10-3
j_call: TRBJ1-1
d_call: -

cdr3_aa: CASSPGADRYQETQYF
cdr3_nt: TGTGCCAGCAGCCCAGGGGCCGACAGGTACCAAGAGACCCAGTACTTC
clone_size: -
v_call: TRBV7-2
j_call: TRBJ2-5
d_call: -

cdr3_aa: CAWSSTGAEETQYF
cdr3_nt: TGTGCCTGGAGTTCTACTGGGGCCGAGGAGACCCAGTACTTC
clone_size: once
v_call: TRBV30
j_call: TRBJ2-5
d_call: -

cdr3_aa: CASSSGWDREETQYF
cdr3_nt: TGTGCCAGCAGTTCGGGATGGGACCGCGAAGAGACCCAGTACTTC
clone_size: -
v_call: TRBV5-4
j_call: TRBJ2-5
d_call: -

cdr3_aa: CASSIQGEKLFF
cdr3_nt: TGTGCCAGTAGTATCCAGGGGGAAAAACTGTTTTTT
clone_size: -
v_call: TRBV19
j_call: TRBJ1-4
d_call: -